These 14 T cell receptor beta chains came from one sample sequenced in a study of CD8 T cells in ankylosing spondylitis. Study-level points and caveats: Ankylosing spondylitis blood seemed to carry a telltale TCR beta motif made of under 10 highly homologous variants.

Which antigens these TCRs recognize remains unknown. TCRdb recomputed calls from the 5' RACE reads with MiXCR, one row per CDR3 protein. The table lists 650,000 to 800,000 distinct CDR3 sequences, roughly 19% of them singletons. Sample: blood, either unsorted or a sorted T cell fraction (not recorded which). The receptors here all came from a male donor with ankylosing spondylitis.

The chain couples TRBV12-3 or TRBV12-4 to TRBJ2-1; TRBD2 matches 7 bases. This CDR3 is built from 13 residues. The ends lost 8 bases at V and 3 bases at J; junction bases unmatched: 4. The CDR3 DNA reads TGTGCCAGCCTGAGCGGGATCTACAATGAGCAGTTCTTC. Translating gives CASLSGIYNEQFF.

This clonotype was seen more than once but under ten times. This chain joins TRBV6-2 or TRBV6-3 and TRBJ2-1; TRBD2 agrees at 11 bases. CDR3 size: 15 residues. J gave up 5 bases and V 6 bases, and 6 bases lay outside the gene matches. Looked up from germline, CDR1 is MNHEY and CDR2 is SVGEGT. CDR3 loop: CASSPRLAGNNEQFF. CDR3 bases: TGTGCCAGCAGCCCTCGACTAGCGGGGAACAATGAGCAGTTCTTC.

This clonotype was seen a handful of times. The chain links TRBV6-5 to TRBJ1-2; D uncertain. The CDR3 loop spans 12 amino acids. The germline V gene has CDR1 MNHEY and CDR2 SVGAGI. Trimming removed 5 bases at V and 5 bases at J, with 9 bases between. The CDR3 sequence: CASSRLGYGYTF. The CDR3 DNA reads as TGTGCCAGCAGTCGACTCGGTTATGGCTACACCTTC.

The chain employs TRBV4-3 and TRBJ2-1, with a possible D match to TRBD2 (6 bases). The V gene's germline CDR1 is LGHNA and CDR2 YSLEER. Trimming stripped 0 bases from V and 4 bases from J, with 19 bases between. The CDR3 has 18 amino acids. The CDR3 spells CASSQDQRGGGPYNEQFF. The CDR3, as DNA: TGCGCCAGCAGCCAAGATCAACGTGGGGGAGGACCATACAATGAGCAGTTCTTC.

The sample holds many counts of this clonotype. The chain recombines TRBV3-1 with TRBJ1-1; D is perhaps TRBD1 (5 bases). CDR1 is LGHDT and CDR2 is YNNKEL in the germline V gene (reference sequence). Trimming left V 1 base short and J 6 bases short, with 9 bases between. The CDR3 runs to 13 residues. Written as DNA, the CDR3 is TGTGCCAGCAGCCAAGGCAGGGCCGCTGAAGCTTTCTTT. As protein: CASSQGRAAEAFF.

This clonotype was observed a handful of times. The chain recombines TRBV7-9 with TRBJ2-2; the match to TRBD2 covers 7 bases. The CDR3 extends over 17 amino acids. The germline V gene encodes CDR1 SEHNR and CDR2 FQNEAQ (reference sequence). With V trimmed by 1 base and J by 1 base, 6 bases remained unmatched. Written as DNA, the CDR3 is TGTGCCAGCAGCTTAGATTCGACGGGAGGGAACACCGGGGAGCTGTTTTTT. Protein: CASSLDSTGGNTGELFF.

The chain links TRBV27 to TRBJ1-5; no reliable D call. Germline CDR1 is MNHEY and CDR2 is SMNVEV (reference sequence). Trimming left V 4 bases short and J 8 bases short, with 15 bases between. The CDR3 contains 14 residues. CDR3 loop: CASSSLAGGEPQHF. CDR3 DNA sequence: TGTGCCAGCAGTTCGCTAGCAGGTGGGGAGCCCCAGCATTTT.

This chain joins TRBV6-1 and TRBJ2-7; D is possibly TRBD1 (5 bases). CDR1 MNHNS and CDR2 SASEGT come from the germline V gene. The CDR3 sequence is 14 residues long. Trimming stripped 6 bases from V and 2 bases from J, with 14 bases between. CDR3 amino acids: CASRTATAPYEQYF. The CDR3 nucleotides read TGTGCCAGCAGGACTGCGACAGCCCCCTACGAGCAGTACTTC.

The rearrangement joins TRBV28 to TRBJ2-5; 8 nucleotides align to TRBD2. The length of the CDR3 is 14 residues. Germline CDR1 reads MDHEN; CDR2 reads SYDVKM. V shed 6 bases, J shed 5 bases, and the junction held 8 bases outside the gene matches. CDR3 sequence: CASSRTSPGETQYF. In DNA, the CDR3 is TGTGCCAGCAGCCGGACTAGCCCGGGGGAGACCCAGTACTTC.

The chain combines TRBV4-1 with TRBJ2-3; D is perhaps TRBD1 or TRBD2 (5 bases each). Per germline, CDR1 MGHRA and CDR2 YSYEKL. Deletions cut 0 bases from V and 3 bases from J, with 10 bases between. This CDR3 comprises 15 residues. The CDR3 sequence: CASSQEGTDTDTQYF. The CDR3 DNA sequence: TGCGCCAGCAGCCAAGAGGGGACGGATACAGATACGCAGTATTTT.

This clonotype turned up a few times. This chain uses TRBV7-3 with TRBJ1-5; a possible D gene is TRBD1 (5 bases). CDR3 length: 15 residues. Trimming left V 3 bases short and J 6 bases short, with 15 bases between. Germline V gene lookup returns CDR1 SGHTA and CDR2 FQGTGA. The CDR3 DNA sequence: TGTGCCAGCAGCTTGGGGACGGCCCGGAGTCAGCCCCAGCATTTT. This codes for CASSLGTARSQPQHF. The whole variable domain, filled in from reference TRBV7-3 and TRBJ1-5, reads GAGVSQTPSNKVTEKGKYVELRCDPISGHTALYWYRQSLGQGPEFLIYFQGTGAADDSGLPNDRFFAVRPEGSVSTLKIQRTERGDSAVYLCASSLGTARSQPQHFGDGTRLSIL.

The chain recombines TRBV20-1 with TRBJ1-5, with D possibly being TRBD1 (5 bases). Per germline, CDR1 DFQATT and CDR2 SNEGSKA (reference sequence). With 2 bases removed from V and 4 bases from J, the gap between germline ends came to 12 bases. This CDR3 comprises 14 residues. The CDR3 DNA reads as TGCAGTGCTAGAACGGGGCGGAGGAATCAGCCCCAGCATTTT. Amino acid sequence: CSARTGRRNQPQHF.

This sequence joins TRBV15 and TRBJ1-1, with 7 bases lining up with TRBD1. Germline assignment: CDR1 LNHNV and CDR2 YYDKDF (reference sequence). The CDR3 totals 14 residues. J gave up 7 bases and V 3 bases, and 8 bases lay outside the gene matches. CDR3 protein: CATSSTGEAFEAFF. The CDR3, as DNA: TGTGCCACCAGCAGTACAGGGGAGGCCTTTGAAGCTTTCTTT.

This clonotype was detected only a few times. The chain has TRBV3-1 and TRBJ2-5; 7 bases are a match to TRBD1. CDR3 length: 12 amino acids. Germline V gives CDR1 LGHDT, CDR2 YNNKEL (reference sequence). V was clipped by 7 bases and J by 4 bases; unmatched bases: 3. The CDR3 sequence: CASNRGVETQYF. The CDR3 DNA is TGTGCCAGCAACAGGGGAGTAGAGACCCAGTACTTC.